This T cell receptor (beta chain) is drawn from a study of T cell responses to AZD1222 COVID-19 vaccine. The CDR3 spans 12 residues. V dropped 4 bases and J dropped 8 bases, with 8 bases sitting between them. Per the germline V gene, CDR1 is LGHDT and CDR2 is YNNKEL (reference sequence). Notes on the study in general: Every sample of the repertoires postdated the peak T cell response.

Some clones are missing from TCRdb's copy, which holds only in-frame ones; the method was immunoSEQ multiplex PCR. The table lists 80,000 or so clones, approximately 90% of them singletons, with 5.2% in the top ten. A remark on this clone: Its antigen is currently unknown.

V is TRBV3-1 (or the pseudogene TRBV3-2) and J is TRBJ1-4, with unresolved D. This clonotype was obtained from an adult in good health. The input for sequencing was peripheral blood, taken on day 0 of AZD1222 vaccination. DNA for the CDR3: TGTGCCAGCAGCCCCTCGAGCGAAAAACTGTTTTTT. Its protein product is CASSPSSEKLFF.